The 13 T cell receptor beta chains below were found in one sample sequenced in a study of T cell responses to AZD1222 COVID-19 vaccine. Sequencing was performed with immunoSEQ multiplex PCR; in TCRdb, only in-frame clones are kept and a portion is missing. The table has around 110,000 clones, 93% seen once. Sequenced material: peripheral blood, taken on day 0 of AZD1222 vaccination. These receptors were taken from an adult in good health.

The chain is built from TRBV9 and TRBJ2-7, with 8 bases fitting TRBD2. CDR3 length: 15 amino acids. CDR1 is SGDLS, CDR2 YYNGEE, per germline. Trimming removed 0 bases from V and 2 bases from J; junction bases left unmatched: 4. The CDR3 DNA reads TGTGCCAGCAGCGTAGGTCCGGGACTAGCCTACGAGCAGTACTTC. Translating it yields CASSVGPGLAYEQYF.

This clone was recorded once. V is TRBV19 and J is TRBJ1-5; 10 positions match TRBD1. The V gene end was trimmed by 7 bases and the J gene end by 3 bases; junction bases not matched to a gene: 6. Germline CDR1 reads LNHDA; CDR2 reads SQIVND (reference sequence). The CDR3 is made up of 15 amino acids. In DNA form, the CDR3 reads TGTGCCAGTACCCGGACAGGGGGGTTCAATCAGCCCCAGCATTTT. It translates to CASTRTGGFNQPQHF.

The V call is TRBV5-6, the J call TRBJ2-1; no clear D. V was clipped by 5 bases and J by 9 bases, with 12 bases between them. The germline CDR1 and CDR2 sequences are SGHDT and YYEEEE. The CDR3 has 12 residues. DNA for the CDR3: TGTGCCAGCAGGCCCCTAGGACGTGAGCAGTTCTTC. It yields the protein CASRPLGREQFF.

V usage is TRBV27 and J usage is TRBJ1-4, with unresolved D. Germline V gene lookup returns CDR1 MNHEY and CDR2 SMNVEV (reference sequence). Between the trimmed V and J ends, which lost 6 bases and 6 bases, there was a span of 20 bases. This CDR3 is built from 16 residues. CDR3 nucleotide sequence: TGTGCCAGCAGATTTTCGTCCGCGACAAATTATGAAAAACTGTTTTTT. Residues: CASRFSSATNYEKLFF. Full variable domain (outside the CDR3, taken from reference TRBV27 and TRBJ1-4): EAQVTQNPRYLITVTGKKLTVTCSQNMNHEYMSWYRQDPGLGLRQIYYSMNVEVTDKGDVPEGYKVSRKEKRNFPLILESPSPNQTSLYFCASRFSSATNYEKLFFGSGTQLSVL.

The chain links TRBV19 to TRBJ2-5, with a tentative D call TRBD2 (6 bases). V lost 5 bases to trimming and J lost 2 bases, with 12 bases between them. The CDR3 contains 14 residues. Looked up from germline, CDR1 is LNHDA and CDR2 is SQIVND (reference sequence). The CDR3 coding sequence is TGTGCCAGTAGTCCCGGGACTCCACAAGAGACCCAGTACTTC. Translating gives CASSPGTPQETQYF.

The CDR3 spells CASSPPGQGAFGYTF. CDR3 sequence (DNA): TGTGCCAGCAGCCCCCCGGGACAGGGGGCCTTTGGCTACACCTTC. The chain carries TRBV7-3 and TRBJ1-2, with 12 bases lining up with TRBD1. Germline CDR1 reads SGHTA; CDR2 reads FQGTGA. V was pared by 5 bases and J by 7 bases, with 8 bases of the junction left unmatched. CDR3 length: 15 residues.

The CDR3 sequence is CASSLGRVGRVSYNEQFF. In DNA, the CDR3 is TGTGCCAGCAGTTTAGGCCGTGTTGGGAGAGTAAGTTACAATGAGCAGTTCTTC. This chain links TRBV28 with TRBJ2-1; TRBD2 might be the D (5 bases). CDR3 size: 18 residues. V lost 2 bases, J lost 4 bases, and 21 bases lay in between. Germline loops: CDR1 MDHEN, CDR2 SYDVKM.

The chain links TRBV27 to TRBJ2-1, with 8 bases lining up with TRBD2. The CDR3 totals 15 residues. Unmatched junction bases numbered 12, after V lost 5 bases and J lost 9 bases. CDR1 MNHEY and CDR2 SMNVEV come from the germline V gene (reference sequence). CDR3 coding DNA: TGTGCCAGCAGTAACTCCGGGACTAGTGGCGGTGAGCAGTTCTTC. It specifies CASSNSGTSGGEQFF.

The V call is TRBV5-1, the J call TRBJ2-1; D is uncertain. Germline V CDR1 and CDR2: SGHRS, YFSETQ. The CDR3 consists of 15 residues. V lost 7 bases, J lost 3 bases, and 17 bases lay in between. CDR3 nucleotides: TGCGCCAGCGCGGTGGCGGCCCCAAGCTACAATGAGCAGTTCTTC. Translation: CASAVAAPSYNEQFF.

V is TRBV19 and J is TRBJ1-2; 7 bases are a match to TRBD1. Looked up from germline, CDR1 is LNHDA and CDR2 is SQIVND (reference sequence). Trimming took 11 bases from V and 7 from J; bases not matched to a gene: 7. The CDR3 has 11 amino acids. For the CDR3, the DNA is TGTGCCTGCCAGACAGGGACTGGCTACACCTTC. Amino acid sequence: CACQTGTGYTF.

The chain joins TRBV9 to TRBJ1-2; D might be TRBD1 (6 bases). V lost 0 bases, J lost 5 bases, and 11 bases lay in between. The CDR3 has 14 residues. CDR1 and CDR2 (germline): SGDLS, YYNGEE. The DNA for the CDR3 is TGTGCCAGCAGCGTAGGCACAGGGCTGTATGGCTACACCTTC. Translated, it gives CASSVGTGLYGYTF.

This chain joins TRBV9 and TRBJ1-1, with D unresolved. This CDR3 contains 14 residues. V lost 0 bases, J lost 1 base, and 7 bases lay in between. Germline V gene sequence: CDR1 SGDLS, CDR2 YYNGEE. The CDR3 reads CASSVAFGNTEAFF. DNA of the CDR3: TGTGCCAGCAGCGTAGCTTTCGGGAACACTGAAGCTTTCTTT.

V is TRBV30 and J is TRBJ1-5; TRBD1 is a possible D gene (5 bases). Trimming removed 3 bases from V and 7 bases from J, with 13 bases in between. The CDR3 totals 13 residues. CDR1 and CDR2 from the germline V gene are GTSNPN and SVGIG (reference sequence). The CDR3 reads CAWSDSFGQPQHF. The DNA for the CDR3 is TGTGCCTGGAGCGACAGCTTCGGACAGCCCCAGCATTTT.